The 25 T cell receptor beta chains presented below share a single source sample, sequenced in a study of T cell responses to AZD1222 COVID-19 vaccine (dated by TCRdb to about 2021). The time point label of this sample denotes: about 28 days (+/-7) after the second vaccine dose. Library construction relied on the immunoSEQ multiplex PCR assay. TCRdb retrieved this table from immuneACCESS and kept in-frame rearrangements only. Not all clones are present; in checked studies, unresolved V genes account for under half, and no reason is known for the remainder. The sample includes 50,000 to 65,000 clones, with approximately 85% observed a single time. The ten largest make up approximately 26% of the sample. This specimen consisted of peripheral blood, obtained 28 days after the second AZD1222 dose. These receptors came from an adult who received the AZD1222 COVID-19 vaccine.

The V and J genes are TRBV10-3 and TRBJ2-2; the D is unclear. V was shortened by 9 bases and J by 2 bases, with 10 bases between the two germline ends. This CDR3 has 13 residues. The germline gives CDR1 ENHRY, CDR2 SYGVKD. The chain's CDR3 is CAIGPYNTGELFF. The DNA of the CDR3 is TGTGCCATTGGACCCTATAACACCGGGGAGCTGTTTTTT.

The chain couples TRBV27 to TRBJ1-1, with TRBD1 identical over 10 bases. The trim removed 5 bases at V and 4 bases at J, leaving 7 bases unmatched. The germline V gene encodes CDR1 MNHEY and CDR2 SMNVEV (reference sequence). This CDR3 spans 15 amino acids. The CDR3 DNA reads TGTGCCAGCAGTGTCACCCGGGACAGGGGCACTGAAGCTTTCTTT. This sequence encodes CASSVTRDRGTEAFF.

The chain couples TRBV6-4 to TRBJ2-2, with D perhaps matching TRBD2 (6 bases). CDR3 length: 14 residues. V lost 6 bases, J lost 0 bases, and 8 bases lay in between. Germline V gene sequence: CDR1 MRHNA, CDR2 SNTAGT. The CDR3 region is CASRRLANTGELFF. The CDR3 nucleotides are TGTGCCAGCAGAAGACTAGCGAACACCGGGGAGCTGTTTTTT.

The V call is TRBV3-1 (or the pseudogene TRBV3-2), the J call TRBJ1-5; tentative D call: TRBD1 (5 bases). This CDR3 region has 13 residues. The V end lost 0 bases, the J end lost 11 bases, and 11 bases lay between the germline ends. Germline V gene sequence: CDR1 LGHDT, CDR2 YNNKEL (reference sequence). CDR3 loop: CASSQDSGTAQHF. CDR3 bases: TGTGCCAGCAGCCAAGATTCAGGGACGGCCCAGCATTTT.

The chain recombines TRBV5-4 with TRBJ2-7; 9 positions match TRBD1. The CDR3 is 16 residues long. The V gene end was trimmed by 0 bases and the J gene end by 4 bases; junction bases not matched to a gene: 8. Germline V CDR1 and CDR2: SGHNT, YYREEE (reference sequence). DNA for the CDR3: TGTGCCAGCAGCTTGGGGGGCCGGACAGGGGATTACGAGCAGTACTTC. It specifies CASSLGGRTGDYEQYF.

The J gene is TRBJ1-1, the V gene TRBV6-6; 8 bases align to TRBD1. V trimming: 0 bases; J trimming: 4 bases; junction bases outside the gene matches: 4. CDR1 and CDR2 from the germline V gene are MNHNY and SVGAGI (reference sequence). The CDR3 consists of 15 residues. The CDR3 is CASSYSQGAGTEAFF. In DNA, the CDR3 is TGTGCCAGCAGTTACTCCCAGGGGGCGGGCACTGAAGCTTTCTTT.

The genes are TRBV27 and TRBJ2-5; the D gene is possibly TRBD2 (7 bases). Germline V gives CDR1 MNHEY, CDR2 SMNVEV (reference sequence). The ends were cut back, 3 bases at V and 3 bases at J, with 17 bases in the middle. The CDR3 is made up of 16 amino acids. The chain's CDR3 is CASSFGRGRSEETQYF. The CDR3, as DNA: TGTGCCAGCAGTTTCGGGCGGGGGCGCAGCGAAGAGACCCAGTACTTC.

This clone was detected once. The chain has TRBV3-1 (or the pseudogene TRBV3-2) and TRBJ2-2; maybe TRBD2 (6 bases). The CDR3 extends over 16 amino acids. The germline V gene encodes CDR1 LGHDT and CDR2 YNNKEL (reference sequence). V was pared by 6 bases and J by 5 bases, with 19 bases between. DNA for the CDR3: TGTGCCAGCAGAAGGGGAGGAGACCTGATGACCGGGGAGCTGTTTTTT. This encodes CASRRGGDLMTGELFF.

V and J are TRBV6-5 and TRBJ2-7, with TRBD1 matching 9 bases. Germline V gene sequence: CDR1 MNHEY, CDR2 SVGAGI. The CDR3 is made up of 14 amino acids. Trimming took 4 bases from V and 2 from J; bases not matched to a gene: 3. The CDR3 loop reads CASSSGTGPYEQYF. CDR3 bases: TGTGCCAGCAGTTCCGGGACAGGGCCCTACGAGCAGTACTTC.

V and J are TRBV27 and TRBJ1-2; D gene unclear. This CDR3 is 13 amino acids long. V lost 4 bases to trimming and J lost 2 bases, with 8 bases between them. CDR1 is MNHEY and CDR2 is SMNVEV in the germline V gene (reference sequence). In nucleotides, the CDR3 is TGTGCCAGCAGTTCGGTCGGAAACTATGGCTACACCTTC. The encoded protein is CASSSVGNYGYTF.

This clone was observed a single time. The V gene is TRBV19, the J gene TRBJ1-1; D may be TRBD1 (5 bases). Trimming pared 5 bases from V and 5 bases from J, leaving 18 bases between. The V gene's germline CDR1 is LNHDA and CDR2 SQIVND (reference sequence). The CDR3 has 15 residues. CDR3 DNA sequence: TGTGCCAGTAGTCCCGGGGGGGGGACGGGGACTGAAGCTTTCTTT. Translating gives CASSPGGGTGTEAFF.

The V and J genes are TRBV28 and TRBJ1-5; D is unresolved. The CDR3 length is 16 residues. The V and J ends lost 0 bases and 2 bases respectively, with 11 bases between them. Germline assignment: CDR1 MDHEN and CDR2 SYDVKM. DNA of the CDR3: TGTGCCAGCAGTTTATGGGAAGGGATAGGCAATCAGCCCCAGCATTTT. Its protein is CASSLWEGIGNQPQHF.

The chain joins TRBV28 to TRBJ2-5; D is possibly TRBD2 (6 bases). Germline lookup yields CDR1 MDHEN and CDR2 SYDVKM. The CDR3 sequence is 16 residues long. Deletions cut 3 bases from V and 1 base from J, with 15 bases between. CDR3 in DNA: TGTGCCAGCAGTTTCCCGGAGGGCCGGATCCAAGAGACCCAGTACTTC. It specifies CASSFPEGRIQETQYF.

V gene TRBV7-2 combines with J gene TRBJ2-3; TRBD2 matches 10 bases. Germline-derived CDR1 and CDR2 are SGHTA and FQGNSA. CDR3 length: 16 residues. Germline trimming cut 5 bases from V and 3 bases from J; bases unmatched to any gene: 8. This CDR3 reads CASSPYTSGITDTQYF. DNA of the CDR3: TGTGCCAGCAGCCCGTATACTAGCGGGATAACAGATACGCAGTATTTT.

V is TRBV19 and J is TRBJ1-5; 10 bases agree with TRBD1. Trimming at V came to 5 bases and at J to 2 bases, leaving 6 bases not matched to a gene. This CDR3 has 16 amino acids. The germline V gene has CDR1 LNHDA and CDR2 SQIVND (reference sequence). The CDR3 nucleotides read TGTGCCAGTAGTGAGACAGGGGGCGTCGGCAATCAGCCCCAGCATTTT. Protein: CASSETGGVGNQPQHF.

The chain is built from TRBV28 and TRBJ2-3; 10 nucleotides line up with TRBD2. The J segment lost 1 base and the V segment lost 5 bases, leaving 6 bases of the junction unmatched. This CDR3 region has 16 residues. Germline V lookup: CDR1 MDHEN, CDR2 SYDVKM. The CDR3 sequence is CASSILAGVGTDTQYF. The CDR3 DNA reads TGTGCCAGCAGTATCCTAGCGGGAGTGGGCACAGATACGCAGTATTTT.

The CDR3 sequence is CASSLGKRGSTYEQYF. CDR3 DNA sequence: TGTGCCAGCAGTTTAGGTAAAAGGGGGAGTACCTACGAGCAGTACTTC. The J gene is TRBJ2-7, the V gene TRBV27; D may be TRBD1 (6 bases). V was shortened by 2 bases and J by 2 bases, with 16 bases between the two germline ends. This CDR3 is built from 16 residues. Germline CDR1 reads MNHEY; CDR2 reads SMNVEV (reference sequence).

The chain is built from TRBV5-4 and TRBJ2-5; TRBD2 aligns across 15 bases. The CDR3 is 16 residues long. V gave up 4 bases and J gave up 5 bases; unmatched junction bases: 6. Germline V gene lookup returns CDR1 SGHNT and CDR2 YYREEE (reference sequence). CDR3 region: CASSPGLAGGMETQYF. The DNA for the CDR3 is TGTGCCAGCAGCCCCGGACTAGCGGGAGGGATGGAGACCCAGTACTTC.

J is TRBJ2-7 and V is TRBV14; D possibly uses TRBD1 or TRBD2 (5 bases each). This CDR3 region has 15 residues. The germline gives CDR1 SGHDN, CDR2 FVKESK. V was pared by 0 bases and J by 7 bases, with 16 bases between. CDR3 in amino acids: CASSQDSARAREQYF. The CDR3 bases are TGTGCCAGCAGCCAAGATAGCGCCAGGGCCAGGGAGCAGTACTTC.

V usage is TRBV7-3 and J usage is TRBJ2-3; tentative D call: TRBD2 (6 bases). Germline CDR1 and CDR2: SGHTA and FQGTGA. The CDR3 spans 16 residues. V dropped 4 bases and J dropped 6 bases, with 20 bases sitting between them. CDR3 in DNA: TGTGCCAGCAGCTCCAAGGAGGGCGGGAACCCGGATACGCAGTATTTT. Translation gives CASSSKEGGNPDTQYF.

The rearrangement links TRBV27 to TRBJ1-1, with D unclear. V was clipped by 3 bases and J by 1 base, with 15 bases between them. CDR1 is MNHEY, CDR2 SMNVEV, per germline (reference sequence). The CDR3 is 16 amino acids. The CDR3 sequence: CASSFLQVGKNTEAFF. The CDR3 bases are TGTGCCAGCAGTTTCCTCCAAGTAGGGAAGAACACTGAAGCTTTCTTT.

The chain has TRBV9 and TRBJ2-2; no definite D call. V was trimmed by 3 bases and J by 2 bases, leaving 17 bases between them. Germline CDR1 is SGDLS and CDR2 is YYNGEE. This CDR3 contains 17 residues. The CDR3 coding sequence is TGTGCCAGCAGCGACCCCCCCGGCAGCCAAAACACCGGGGAGCTGTTTTTT. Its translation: CASSDPPGSQNTGELFF. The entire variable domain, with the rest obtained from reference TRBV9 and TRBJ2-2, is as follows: DSGVTQTPKHLITATGQRVTLRCSPRSGDLSVYWYQQSLDQGLQFLIQYYNGEERAKGNILERFSAQQFPDLHSELNLSSLELGDSALYFCASSDPPGSQNTGELFFGEGSRLTVL.

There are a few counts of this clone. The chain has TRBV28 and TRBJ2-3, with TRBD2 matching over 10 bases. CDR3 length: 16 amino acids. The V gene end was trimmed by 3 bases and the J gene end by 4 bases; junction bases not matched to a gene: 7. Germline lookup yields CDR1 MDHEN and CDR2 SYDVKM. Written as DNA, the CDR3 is TGTGCCAGCAGTTTCCAGCTAGCGGGAGCGGCAGATACGCAGTATTTT. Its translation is CASSFQLAGAADTQYF.

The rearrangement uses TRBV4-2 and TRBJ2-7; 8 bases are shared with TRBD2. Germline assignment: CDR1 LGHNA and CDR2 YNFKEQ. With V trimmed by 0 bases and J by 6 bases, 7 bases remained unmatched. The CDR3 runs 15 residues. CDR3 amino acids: CASSQDPGLGGEQYF. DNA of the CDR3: TGTGCCAGCAGCCAAGATCCGGGACTAGGCGGCGAGCAGTACTTC.

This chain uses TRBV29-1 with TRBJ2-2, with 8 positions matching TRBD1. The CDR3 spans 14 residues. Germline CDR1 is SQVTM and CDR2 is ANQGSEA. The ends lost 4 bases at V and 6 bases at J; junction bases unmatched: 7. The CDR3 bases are TGCAGCGTTGCAAGGACAGGGATTTCCGGGGAGCTGTTTTTT. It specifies CSVARTGISGELFF.